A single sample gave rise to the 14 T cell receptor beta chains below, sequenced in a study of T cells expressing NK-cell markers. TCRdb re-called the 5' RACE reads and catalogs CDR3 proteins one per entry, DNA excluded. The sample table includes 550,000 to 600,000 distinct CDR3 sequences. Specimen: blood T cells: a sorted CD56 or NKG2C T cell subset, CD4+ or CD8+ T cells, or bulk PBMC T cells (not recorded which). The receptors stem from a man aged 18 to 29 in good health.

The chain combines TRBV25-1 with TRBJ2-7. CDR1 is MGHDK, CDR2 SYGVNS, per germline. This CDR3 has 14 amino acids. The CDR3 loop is CASSEGFLSYEQYF.

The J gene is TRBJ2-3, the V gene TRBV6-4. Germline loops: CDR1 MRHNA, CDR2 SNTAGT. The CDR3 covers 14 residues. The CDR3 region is CASSEGRSTDTQYF.

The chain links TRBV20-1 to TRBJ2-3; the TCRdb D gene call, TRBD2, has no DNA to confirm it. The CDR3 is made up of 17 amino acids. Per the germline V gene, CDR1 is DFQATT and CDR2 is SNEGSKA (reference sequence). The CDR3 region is CSAVGGLAGISTDTQYF.

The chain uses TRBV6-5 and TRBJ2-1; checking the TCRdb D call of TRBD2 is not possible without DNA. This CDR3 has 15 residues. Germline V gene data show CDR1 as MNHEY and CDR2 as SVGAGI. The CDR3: CASSSLTSGSDEQFF.

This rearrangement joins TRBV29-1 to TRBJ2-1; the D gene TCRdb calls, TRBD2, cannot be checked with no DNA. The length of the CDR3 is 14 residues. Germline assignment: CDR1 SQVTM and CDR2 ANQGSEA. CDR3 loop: CSGILAGTENEQFF.

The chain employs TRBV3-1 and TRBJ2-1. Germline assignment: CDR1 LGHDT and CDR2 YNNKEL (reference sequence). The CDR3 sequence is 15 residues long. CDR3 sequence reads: CASSQDRGPYNEQFF.

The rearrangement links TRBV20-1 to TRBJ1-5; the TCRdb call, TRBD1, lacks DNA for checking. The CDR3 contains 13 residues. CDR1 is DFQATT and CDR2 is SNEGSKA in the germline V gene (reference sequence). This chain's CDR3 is CSARSGAGQPQHF.

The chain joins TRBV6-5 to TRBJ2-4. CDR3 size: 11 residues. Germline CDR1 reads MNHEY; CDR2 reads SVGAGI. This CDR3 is CATTDVNIQYF.

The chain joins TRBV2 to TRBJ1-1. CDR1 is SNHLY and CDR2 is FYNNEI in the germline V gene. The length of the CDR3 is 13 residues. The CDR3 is CASMDSMNTEAFF.

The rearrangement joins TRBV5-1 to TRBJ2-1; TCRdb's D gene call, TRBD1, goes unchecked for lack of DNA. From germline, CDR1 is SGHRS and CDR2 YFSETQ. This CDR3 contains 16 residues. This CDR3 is CASSLWGGSSYNEQFF. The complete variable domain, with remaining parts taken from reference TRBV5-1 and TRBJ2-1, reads KAGVTQTPRYLIKTRGQQVTLSCSPISGHRSVSWYQQTPGQGLQFLFEYFSETQRNKGNFPGRFSGRQFSNSRSEMNVSTLELGDSALYLCASSLWGGSSYNEQFFGPGTRLTVL.

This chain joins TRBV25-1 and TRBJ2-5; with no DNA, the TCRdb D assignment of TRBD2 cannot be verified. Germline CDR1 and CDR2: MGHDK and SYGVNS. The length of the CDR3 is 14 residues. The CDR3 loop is CASRLPGGGETQYF.

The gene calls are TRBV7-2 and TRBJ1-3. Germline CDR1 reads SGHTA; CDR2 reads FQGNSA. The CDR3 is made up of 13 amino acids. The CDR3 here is CASSLGFQNTIYF.

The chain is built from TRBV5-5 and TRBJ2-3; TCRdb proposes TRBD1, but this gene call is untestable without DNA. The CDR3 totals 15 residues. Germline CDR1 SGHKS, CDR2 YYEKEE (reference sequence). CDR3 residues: CASSLGSHRTDTQYF.

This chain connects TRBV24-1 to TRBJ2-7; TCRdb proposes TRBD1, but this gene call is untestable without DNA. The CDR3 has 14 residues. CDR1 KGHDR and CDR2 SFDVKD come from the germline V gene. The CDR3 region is CATSDPDRPYEQYF.